The rows below give T cell receptor beta chains drawn from one sample of a study of regulatory T cells in long-lasting Graves disease. TCRdb recomputed calls from the multiplex PCR reads with MiXCR, one row per CDR3 protein. The sample includes some 250,000 distinct CDR3 sequences, around 18% of them seen just once. These data were also reused for a study on T cells in Graves' hyperthyroidism and ophthalmopathy.

The sequencing here drew on peripheral blood mononuclear cells (PBMCs), taken at new diagnosis, from a patient treated with antithyroid drugs. All receptors come from a woman aged 25-40 years with Graves disease. Both conserved end residues are part of each CDR3. A D gene is named only where the DNA matches it firmly. Clone size is stated in some rows and not others, as once, few, many or a class when expanded.

D gene	V gene	J gene	clone size	CDR3 length	CDR3 protein	CDR3 DNA
-	TRBV18	TRBJ1-6	many	15	CASSPGGSYNSPLHF	TGTGCCAGCTCACCGGGGGGGTCCTATAATTCACCCCTCCACTTT
-	TRBV5-6	TRBJ2-3	-	15	CASSLFQTSTDTQYF	TGTGCCAGCAGCTTGTTTCAGACAAGCACAGATACGCAGTATTTT
TRBD1	TRBV27	TRBJ1-1	many	17	CASSRKHRGGMNTEAFF	TGTGCCAGCAGTCGAAAACACAGGGGAGGAATGAACACTGAAGCTTTCTTT
TRBD2	TRBV6-1	TRBJ2-6	few	17	CASSGLAGLTGANVLTF	TGTGCCAGCAGTGGTCTAGCGGGCCTTACTGGGGCCAACGTCCTGACTTTC
-	TRBV15	TRBJ2-5	-	13	CATSPTAGETQYF	TGTGCCACCAGCCCCACCGCGGGGGAGACCCAGTACTTC
TRBD2	TRBV12-3/TRBV12-4	TRBJ2-7	many	14	CASSYTSGSYEQYF	TGTGCCAGCAGCTACACTAGCGGATCCTACGAGCAGTACTTC
TRBD2	TRBV7-9	TRBJ2-1	many	18	CASSLVASGGATYNEQFF	TGTGCCAGCAGCTTAGTGGCTAGCGGGGGGGCCACCTACAATGAGCAGTTCTTC
-	TRBV14	TRBJ1-6	-	15	CASSQGALFWSPLHF	TGTGCCAGCAGCCAAGGAGCCCTGTTTTGGTCACCCCTCCACTTT
TRBD1	TRBV9	TRBJ1-4	many	16	CASSVGFGQGMEKLFF	TGTGCCAGCAGCGTAGGCTTCGGACAGGGAATGGAAAAACTGTTTTTT
-	TRBV12-3/TRBV12-4	TRBJ2-1	once	15	CASSPTGTDHNEQFF	TGTGCCAGCAGTCCAACCGGGACGGACCACAATGAGCAGTTCTTC
-	TRBV7-9	TRBJ2-3	many	14	CASSLALGEDTQYF	TGTGCCAGCAGCTTAGCTCTGGGGGAGGATACGCAGTATTTT
-	TRBV5-6	TRBJ2-5	many	17	CASSFRSAVVGQETQYF	TGTGCCAGCAGCTTTCGCAGCGCGGTGGTGGGCCAAGAGACCCAGTACTTC
TRBD2	TRBV29-1	TRBJ2-3	many	15	CSAGLAGGHTDTQYF	TGCAGCGCAGGACTAGCGGGGGGCCACACAGATACGCAGTATTTT
-	TRBV7-9	TRBJ2-1	many	16	CASSFQEAEAYNEQFF	TGTGCCAGCAGCTTTCAGGAGGCGGAGGCCTACAATGAGCAGTTCTTC
-	TRBV6-1	TRBJ1-3	many	17	CASSNSMTPSSGNTIYF	TGTGCCAGCAGCAATTCTATGACCCCCTCCTCTGGAAACACCATATATTTT
-	TRBV27	TRBJ1-5	many	15	CASSIRARGHQPQHF	TGTGCCAGCAGTATCAGGGCGCGCGGCCATCAGCCCCAGCATTTT
-	TRBV12-3/TRBV12-4	TRBJ2-1	once	17	CASSPKRSGSSYNEQFF	TGTGCCAGCAGTCCCAAACGGAGCGGGTCCTCCTACAATGAGCAGTTCTTC
-	TRBV6-5	TRBJ1-5	many	16	CASSYSGDWGNQPQHF	TGTGCCAGCAGTTACTCAGGGGACTGGGGCAATCAGCCCCAGCATTTT
TRBD1	TRBV12-3/TRBV12-4	TRBJ1-2	many	14	CASRAQGKAGGYTF	TGTGCCAGCAGGGCACAGGGGAAAGCTGGAGGCTACACCTTC
TRBD2	TRBV2	TRBJ2-1	many	16	CASRGSGGGSYNEQFF	TGTGCCAGCAGGGGTTCGGGGGGGGGCTCCTACAATGAGCAGTTCTTC
-	TRBV28	TRBJ2-3	many	12	CASSDQGHTQYF	TGTGCCAGCAGCGATCAGGGGCATACGCAGTATTTT
TRBD2	TRBV12-3/TRBV12-4	TRBJ2-7	-	16	CASRNLAGGSPYEQYF	TGTGCCAGCAGGAACTTAGCGGGGGGATCACCCTACGAGCAGTACTTC